This paragraph reports one T cell receptor beta chain. The data stem from a study of blood T cell repertoires in COVID-19. Study information: The samples span acute and convalescent COVID-19 from the United States, Italy and Spain. Nucleic acid was either cDNA or gDNA, and it came from T cells, B-cell-depleted T cells, or PBMCs.

Original analysis: Amplification with reference gene primers provided the estimates of nucleated cell counts. Measured with immunoSEQ multiplex PCR; TCRdb has only the in-frame clones, and not every one. From that table come the V and J calls and clone size; the DNA was used to work out D and trimming. This table has around 300,000 clones, 90% appearing once. Germline V gives CDR1 MNHNS, CDR2 SASEGT. The V and J ends lost 1 base and 0 bases, in that order; junction bases with no gene match: 9. This CDR3 is built from 18 residues. What was sequenced was peripheral blood. The rearrangement uses TRBV6-1 and TRBJ2-3; the match to TRBD2 covers 8 bases. This TCR was recovered from a woman aged 25 to 45 with COVID-19, enrolled during active disease. This chain's CDR3 is CASSEGVLAAGSTDTQYF. As DNA, the CDR3 is TGTGCCAGCAGTGAAGGAGTACTAGCGGCCGGTAGCACAGATACGCAGTATTTT.